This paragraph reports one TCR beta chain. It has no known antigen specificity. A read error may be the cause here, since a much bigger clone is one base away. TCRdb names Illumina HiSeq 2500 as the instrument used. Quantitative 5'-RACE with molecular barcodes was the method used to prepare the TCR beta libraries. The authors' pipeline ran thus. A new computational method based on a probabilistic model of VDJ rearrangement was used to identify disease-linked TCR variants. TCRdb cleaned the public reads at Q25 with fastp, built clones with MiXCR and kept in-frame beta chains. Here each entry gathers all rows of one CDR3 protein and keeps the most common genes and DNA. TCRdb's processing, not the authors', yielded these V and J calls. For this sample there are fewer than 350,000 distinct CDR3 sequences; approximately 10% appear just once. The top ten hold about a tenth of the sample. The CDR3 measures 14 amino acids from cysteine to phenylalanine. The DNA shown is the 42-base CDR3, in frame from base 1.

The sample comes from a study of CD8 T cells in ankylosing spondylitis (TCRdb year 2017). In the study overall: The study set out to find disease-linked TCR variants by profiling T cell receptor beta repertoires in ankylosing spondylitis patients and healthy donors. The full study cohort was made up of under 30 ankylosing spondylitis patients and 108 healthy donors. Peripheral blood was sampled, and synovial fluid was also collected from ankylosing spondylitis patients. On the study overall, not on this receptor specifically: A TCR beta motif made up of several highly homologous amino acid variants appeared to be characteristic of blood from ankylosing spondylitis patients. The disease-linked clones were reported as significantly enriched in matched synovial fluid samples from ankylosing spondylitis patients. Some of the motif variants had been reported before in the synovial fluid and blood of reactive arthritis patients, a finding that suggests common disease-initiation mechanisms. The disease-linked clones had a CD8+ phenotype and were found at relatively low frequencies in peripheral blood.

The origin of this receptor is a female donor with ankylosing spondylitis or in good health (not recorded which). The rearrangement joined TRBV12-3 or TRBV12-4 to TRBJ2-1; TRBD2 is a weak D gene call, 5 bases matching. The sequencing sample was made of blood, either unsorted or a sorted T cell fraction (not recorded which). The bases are TGTCCCAGCAGTTTATCCGGGAAGCACAATGAGCAGTTCTTC. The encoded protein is CPSSLSGKHNEQFF.